A single sample is the source of the 22 T cell receptor beta chains below, sequenced in a study of blood T cell repertoires in COVID-19. Measured with immunoSEQ multiplex PCR; TCRdb has only the in-frame clones, and not every one. The sample holds under 350,000 clones, 80% to 90% seen once. Sequenced material: PBMCs or T cells enriched from blood (not recorded which). The receptor source for this set is a middle-aged woman with acute COVID-19.

V and J are TRBV20-1 and TRBJ2-7, with D possibly being TRBD1 (5 bases). V shed 3 bases and J shed 3 bases, with 9 bases lying between them. CDR1 DFQATT and CDR2 SNEGSKA come from the germline V gene (reference sequence). The CDR3 sequence is 12 residues long. In DNA, the CDR3 is TGCAGTGCTAGTAGGGGTCTCTACGAGCAGTACTTC. Amino acid sequence: CSASRGLYEQYF.

The chain employs TRBV10-3 and TRBJ2-2, with a possible D match to TRBD2 (7 bases). The V end was cut by 2 bases, the J end by 5 bases, with 12 bases between. Per the germline V gene, CDR1 is ENHRY and CDR2 is SYGVKD. CDR3 length: 15 amino acids. The CDR3 DNA reads as TGTGCCATCAGTGAGCGGGGGGCGCCAACCGGGGAGCTGTTTTTT. Translation: CAISERGAPTGELFF.

This chain connects TRBV2 to TRBJ1-1; no clear D gene. Germline loops: CDR1 SNHLY, CDR2 FYNNEI. Trimming removed 3 bases at V and 4 bases at J, with 15 bases between. This CDR3 is built from 15 residues. CDR3 nucleotide sequence: TGTGCCAGCAGTGACCTCGTTCCGGGGAGCACTGAAGCTTTCTTT. Its translation: CASSDLVPGSTEAFF.

The V call is TRBV7-9, the J call TRBJ2-1; possibly TRBD2 for D (6 bases). The CDR3 is 16 residues long. Trimming cost V 5 bases and J 4 bases, with 18 bases left between them. From germline, CDR1 is SEHNR and CDR2 FQNEAQ (reference sequence). As DNA, the CDR3 is TGTGCCAGCAGCCGATCCGGGACTTCAAAATACAATGAGCAGTTCTTC. It specifies CASSRSGTSKYNEQFF.

CDR3 DNA: TGTGCCAGCAGCCCCGATGGGACAGGATCTGAAAAACTGTTTTTT. Translated, it gives CASSPDGTGSEKLFF. The chain joins TRBV7-9 to TRBJ1-4; 8 bases map to TRBD1. Germline V gene sequence: CDR1 SEHNR, CDR2 FQNEAQ (reference sequence). The CDR3 is 15 residues long. V was clipped by 5 bases and J by 7 bases; unmatched bases: 9.

The chain combines TRBV7-9 with TRBJ1-4; D uncertain. This CDR3 has 14 residues. Germline V gene lookup returns CDR1 SEHNR and CDR2 FQNEAQ (reference sequence). Trimming removed 2 bases from V and 7 bases from J, with 11 bases in between. Here the CDR3 DNA reads TGTGCCAGCAGCTTACTACGGGAGAGTGAAAAACTGTTTTTT. Its translation is CASSLLRESEKLFF.

The chain combines TRBV18 with TRBJ2-5; the D gene is possibly TRBD2 (5 bases). V was trimmed by 0 bases and J by 7 bases, leaving 12 bases between them. The CDR3 consists of 14 residues. Germline-derived CDR1 and CDR2 are KGHSH and LQKENI. The CDR3 DNA reads as TGTGCCAGCTCACCACCCGGACTTGTGGGGACCCAGTACTTC. Encoded protein: CASSPPGLVGTQYF.

A few counts support this clone. This sequence joins TRBV5-1 and TRBJ1-5; D perhaps matches TRBD1 (6 bases). The CDR3 has 14 residues. Trimming took 4 bases from V and 1 from J, leaving 9 bases between them. Germline CDR1 is SGHRS and CDR2 is YFSETQ. CDR3 residues: CASSPGTSNQPQHF. For the CDR3, the DNA is TGCGCCAGCAGCCCCGGGACAAGCAATCAGCCCCAGCATTTT.

The gene calls are TRBV4-3 and TRBJ1-2; D gene ambiguous. This CDR3 has 15 amino acids. V was trimmed by 4 bases and J by 2 bases, leaving 14 bases between them. The germline gives CDR1 LGHNA, CDR2 YSLEER. The CDR3 protein is CASSPFAGSNYGYTF. In nucleotides, the CDR3 is TGCGCCAGCAGCCCCTTCGCGGGCTCCAACTATGGCTACACCTTC.

V and J are TRBV6-5 and TRBJ1-1; 7 nucleotides agree with TRBD1. V gave up 6 bases and J gave up 4 bases; unmatched junction bases: 8. The CDR3 sequence is 14 residues long. Germline assignment: CDR1 MNHEY and CDR2 SVGAGI. CDR3 sequence: CASRLRQGGTEAFF. The CDR3 DNA is TGTGCCAGCAGACTTCGACAGGGTGGCACTGAAGCTTTCTTT.

This clone occurred a few times. The chain carries TRBV7-2 and TRBJ1-2; the D gene is possibly TRBD1 (6 bases). Germline CDR1 is SGHTA and CDR2 is FQGNSA. Between the trimmed V and J ends, which lost 1 base and 3 bases, there was a span of 9 bases. The CDR3 is 14 amino acids. The CDR3 here is CASSLGRTDYGYTF. CDR3 DNA sequence: TGTGCCAGCAGCTTAGGGAGGACAGACTATGGCTACACCTTC.

In this sample, this clone turned up a few times. The chain has TRBV19 and TRBJ1-1; D might be TRBD1 (6 bases). This CDR3 spans 14 amino acids. CDR1 and CDR2 from the germline V gene are LNHDA and SQIVND (reference sequence). Trimming took off 7 bases at V and 4 bases at J, with 16 bases between the two ends. The CDR3 loop is CASTRGTRGTEAFF. For the CDR3, the DNA is TGTGCCAGTACCAGAGGGACACGCGGCACTGAAGCTTTCTTT. Filled out from reference TRBV19 and TRBJ1-1, the complete variable domain reads DGGITQSPKYLFRKEGQNVTLSCEQNLNHDAMYWYRQDPGQGLRLIYYSQIVNDFQKGDIAEGYSVSREKKESFPLTVTSAQKNPTAFYLCASTRGTRGTEAFFGQGTRLTVV.

V gene TRBV10-3 combines with J gene TRBJ1-1; TRBD1 aligns across 8 bases. This CDR3 is 13 amino acids long. V lost 10 bases, J lost 1 base, and 5 bases stayed unmatched. The germline V gene has CDR1 ENHRY and CDR2 SYGVKD. CDR3 sequence reads: CATQTGENTEAFF. CDR3 DNA: TGTGCCACCCAGACAGGGGAGAACACTGAAGCTTTCTTT.

The genes are TRBV6-5 and TRBJ1-2; D perhaps matches TRBD1 (5 bases). V was trimmed by 11 bases and J by 4 bases, leaving 23 bases between them. The CDR3 extends over 15 amino acids. Germline V CDR1 and CDR2: MNHEY, SVGAGI. The CDR3 DNA reads TGTGCCTCCAGCTTACCGCAGGGTCGTGCCTATGGCTACACCTTC. Protein product: CASSLPQGRAYGYTF.

This clone was counted only a few times. The chain employs TRBV11-3 and TRBJ2-1, with TRBD2 identical over 16 bases. The CDR3 is 19 amino acids. Trimming removed 5 bases from V and 7 bases from J; junction bases left unmatched: 14. In germline, CDR1 is SGHNT, CDR2 YENEEA. CDR3 region: CASSLSGTSGGAALNEQFF. The CDR3 coding sequence is TGTGCCAGCAGCCTCTCCGGGACTAGCGGGGGGGCGGCGTTGAATGAGCAGTTCTTC. Together with reference TRBV11-3 and TRBJ2-1, the CDR3 gives the full variable domain: EAGVVQSPRYKIIEKKQPVAFWCNPISGHNTLYWYLQNLGQGPELLIRYENEEAVDDSQLPKDRFSAERLKGVDSTLKIQPAELGDSAVYLCASSLSGTSGGAALNEQFFGPGTRLTVL.

This clone was detected only once. The gene calls are TRBV6-5 and TRBJ2-2; no firm D call. The germline V gene encodes CDR1 MNHEY and CDR2 SVGAGI. V was trimmed by 7 bases and J by 6 bases, leaving 6 bases between them. The CDR3 runs to 11 residues. In DNA, the CDR3 is TGTGCCAGCAAGAGGTCCGGGGAGCTGTTTTTT. Protein product: CASKRSGELFF.

The J gene is TRBJ2-3, the V gene TRBV7-6; 11 bases fit TRBD2. J was trimmed by 1 base and V by 1 base; bases with no gene match: 7. This CDR3 has 18 amino acids. Germline V gene lookup returns CDR1 SGHVS and CDR2 FNYEAQ. DNA of the CDR3: TGTGCCAGCAGCTTAGTGCTAGCGGGAGGACTTGGCACAGATACGCAGTATTTT. This gives the protein CASSLVLAGGLGTDTQYF.

V and J are TRBV21-1 and TRBJ1-2; TRBD1, as called in the table, went unchecked against the DNA. TRBV21-1 is a pseudogene segment. This CDR3 has 16 residues. The CDR3 coding sequence is TGTGCCAGCAGTTTAAAGGAGCAGGGGGGTATCTATGGCTACACCTTC. This gives the protein CASSLKEQGGIYGYTF.

V and J are TRBV5-1 and TRBJ2-1; weak D call: TRBD1 (6 bases). V dropped 3 bases and J dropped 7 bases, with 14 bases sitting between them. This CDR3 has 14 amino acids. Germline V gene lookup returns CDR1 SGHRS and CDR2 YFSETQ. CDR3 DNA: TGCGCCAGCAGCTCACAGGGTTTCAGGAATGAGCAGTTCTTC. Its translation: CASSSQGFRNEQFF.

This clone was seen only once. The chain is built from TRBV28 and TRBJ2-3; D unclear. The germline CDR1 and CDR2 sequences are MDHEN and SYDVKM. Trimming shortened V by 1 base and J by 2 bases, and 10 bases separated the two germline ends. The CDR3 is 15 residues long. The CDR3, as DNA: TGTGCCAGCAGTTTATCGAGTCCAATCACAGATACGCAGTATTTT. It encodes CASSLSSPITDTQYF.

V is TRBV29-1 and J is TRBJ1-3; the match to TRBD1 covers 11 bases. The ends lost 4 bases at V and 0 bases at J; junction bases unmatched: 2. Germline V lookup: CDR1 SQVTM, CDR2 ANQGSEA. CDR3 length: 15 amino acids. The CDR3 loop is CSVAGTGGSGNTIYF. CDR3 in DNA: TGCAGCGTTGCAGGGACAGGGGGCTCTGGAAACACCATATATTTT.

The table lists this clone with a few counts. CDR3 sequence (DNA): TGTGCCAGCAGCCAACTTCCCGGGACAGGGACTGGCTACACCTTC. This codes for CASSQLPGTGTGYTF. The chain employs TRBV3-1 (or the pseudogene TRBV3-2) and TRBJ1-2; 9 bases map to TRBD1. From germline, CDR1 is LGHDT and CDR2 YNNKEL (reference sequence). The V segment lost 2 bases and the J segment 7 bases; nucleotides outside the gene matches: 8. CDR3 size: 15 residues.